The clone carrying this TCR beta chain was recorded many times. What it binds is not known. The source of the sample is a study of CD8 T cells in ankylosing spondylitis. Germline V gene lookup returns CDR1 SQVTM and CDR2 ANQGSEA. V trimming: 6 bases; J trimming: 5 bases; junction bases outside the gene matches: 6. The CDR3 totals 15 residues. Points from the study as a whole: From matched ankylosing spondylitis synovial fluid, disease-linked clones were reportedly recovered at significantly enriched levels. A CD8+ phenotype characterized the disease-linked clones, which were relatively rare in peripheral blood.

TCRdb recomputed calls from the 5' RACE reads with MiXCR, one row per CDR3 protein. The data contain 150,000 to 200,000 distinct CDR3 sequences, approximately 13% of them singletons. Material for sequencing was blood, either unsorted or a sorted T cell fraction (not recorded which). This TCR derives from a female donor with ankylosing spondylitis or in good health (not recorded which). The V call is TRBV29-1, the J call TRBJ2-1; the match to TRBD2 covers 14 bases. The CDR3 is CSVEGTSGRNNEQFF. The CDR3 bases are TGCAGCGTGGAGGGGACTAGCGGGAGAAACAATGAGCAGTTCTTC.